Described below is a single T cell receptor beta chain sequence and its context. This sample stems from a study of cytomegalovirus exposure and HLA in healthy donors. With 60 Vbeta and 13 Jbeta primers, the PCR was carried out. Using immunoSEQ multiplex PCR, the repertoire was profiled, and TCRdb retains in-frame clones only, with some absent. The sample contains some 240,000 clones, around 90% of which appear only once. The J segment lost 8 bases and the V segment lost 3 bases, leaving 13 bases of the junction unmatched. Germline CDR1 SEHNR, CDR2 FQNEAQ (reference sequence). The CDR3 contains 17 residues.

Sequenced material: PBMCs. The receptor comes from a girl aged 2-10 years in good health and CMV-seronegative. This chain uses TRBV7-9 with TRBJ1-4; 9 bases line up with TRBD1. Here the CDR3 DNA reads TGTGCCAGCAGCTTGGACAGGGGAGCCCCTATGTGGGAAAAACTGTTTTTT. Its translation: CASSLDRGAPMWEKLFF.